This T cell receptor beta chain was recovered during a study of multiple sclerosis patients with progressive multifocal leukoencephalopathy. Looking at the study overall: Multiple sclerosis patients on natalizumab who never developed PML served as longitudinally sampled controls.

Time point of the sample: before natalizumab initiation. Every PCR reaction included synthetic inline CDR3 controls for all V-J pairings. TCRdb's table, derived via immunoSEQ multiplex PCR, lists solely in-frame clones and lacks some. The repertoire consists of 25,000 to 35,000 clones, with about 88% occurring once and the leading ten covering over 0.95%. The CDR3 extends over 15 amino acids. Trimming left V 2 bases short and J 1 base short, with 10 bases between. In germline, CDR1 is MDHEN, CDR2 SYDVKM. Study conclusions and caveats: Preferential TRBV-TRBJ pairings or common gene usage were not detected at PML. Before and during natalizumab, the clones expanded at PML already existed.

On this clone: Antigen unknown.

Sequencing was performed on PBMCs. J is TRBJ2-3 and V is TRBV28; D is uncertain. This receptor was taken from a human donor with multiple sclerosis. CDR3 protein: CASSLHTSGTDTQYF. The CDR3 coding sequence is TGTGCCAGCAGTTTACACACCTCTGGCACAGATACGCAGTATTTT.